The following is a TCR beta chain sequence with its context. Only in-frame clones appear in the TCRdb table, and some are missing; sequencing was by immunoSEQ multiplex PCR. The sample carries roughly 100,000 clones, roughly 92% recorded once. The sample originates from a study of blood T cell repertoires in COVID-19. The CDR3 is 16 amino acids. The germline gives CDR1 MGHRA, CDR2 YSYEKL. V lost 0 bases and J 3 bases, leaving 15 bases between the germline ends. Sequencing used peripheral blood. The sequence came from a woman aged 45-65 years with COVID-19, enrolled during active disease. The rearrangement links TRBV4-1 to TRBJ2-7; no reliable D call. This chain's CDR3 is CASSQEAEGLNYEQYF. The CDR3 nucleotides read TGCGCCAGCAGCCAAGAGGCGGAAGGCCTAAACTACGAGCAGTACTTC.